This TCR beta chain was captured in a study of blood T cell repertoires in COVID-19. Study as a whole: Samples of COVID-19 (acute and convalescent) were obtained from the United States, Italy and Spain. Sources were T cells, B-cell-depleted T cells, or PBMCs; the material itself was cDNA or gDNA.

In the authors' workflow: How many nucleated cells were present was estimated from reference gene primer amplification. Sequencing was performed with immunoSEQ multiplex PCR; in TCRdb, only in-frame clones are kept and a portion is missing. V, J and clone size were drawn from that table, and D and trimming were deduced from the DNA. In the table there are 230,000 or so clones, around 84% of which are singletons. CDR1 SGHDN and CDR2 FVKESK come from the germline V gene. The CDR3 is 15 residues long. Trimming cost V 6 bases and J 6 bases; bases outside gene matches: 9. The receptor was derived from a man aged 25-45 years with active or convalescent COVID-19. Sequenced: peripheral blood. The chain uses TRBV14 and TRBJ2-2, with 8 bases fitting TRBD2. CDR3 residues: CASRKSGGLAGELFF. The CDR3 DNA reads as TGTGCCAGCAGAAAATCGGGGGGGCTGGCCGGGGAGCTGTTTTTT.